The clone carrying this T cell receptor beta chain was seen ten or more times. No antigen is known for it. The sample comes from a study of CD8 T cells in ankylosing spondylitis. Per germline, CDR1 SGHVS and CDR2 FQNEAQ. The CDR3 loop spans 15 amino acids. Trimming removed 5 bases at V and 2 bases at J, with 12 bases between. Quantitative 5'-RACE was performed with molecular barcodes, and it yielded the TCR beta libraries. One entry per CDR3 protein, called by TCRdb with MiXCR from the 5' RACE reads. The profile shows a few hundred thousand distinct CDR3 sequences, roughly 18% of them singletons. Overall study findings and caveats: There was a TCR beta motif, made of 7 or 8 highly homologous variants, that appeared characteristic of ankylosing spondylitis blood. CD8+ cells made up the disease-linked clones, which were relatively rare in peripheral blood.

The specimen sequenced was blood, either unsorted or a sorted T cell fraction (not recorded which). The V call is TRBV7-8, the J call TRBJ1-4; no definite D call. The source is a male donor with ankylosing spondylitis. The CDR3 loop reads CASSLGGSTNEKLFF. The DNA of the CDR3 is TGTGCCAGCAGCCTCGGCGGTTCCACTAATGAAAAACTGTTTTTT.